This T cell receptor beta chain was sequenced for a study of T cells in Graves' hyperthyroidism and ophthalmopathy. Amplified TCR beta CDR3 regions derived from RNA transcripts. Carried out on the TCR CDR3, a first-round RT-PCR used the HTBI primer set. TCRdb re-called the multiplex PCR reads through MiXCR, storing one row per CDR3 protein. The table records under 500,000 distinct CDR3 sequences, around 15% of them present only once. Ophthalmopathy in the patients scored at least 3 on Clinical Activity Score and at least 4 on NOSPECS grade, lasting under 3 months. Clinical symptoms, serum thyroxine, TRAb, thyroid ultrasound and orbital computed tomography established diagnosis. Isolation of PBMCs was performed on roughly 9 ml fresh peripheral blood. This clonotype has a count of ten or more. The sequencing input was blood. The TCR was taken from a man aged 50 to 59 with Graves' ophthalmopathy.

For the CDR3, the DNA is TGTGCCAGCAGTTTCACACCATACTACGAGCAGTACTTC. It translates to CASSFTPYYEQYF. V usage is TRBV27 and J usage is TRBJ2-7; D remains unclear. The ends were cut back, 3 bases at V and 3 bases at J, with 9 bases in the middle. The length of the CDR3 is 13 residues. Germline V gives CDR1 MNHEY, CDR2 SMNVEV (reference sequence).